A single sample is the source of the 27 T cell receptor beta chains below, sequenced in a study of cytomegalovirus exposure and HLA in healthy donors. A multiplex PCR was run with 60 Vbeta primers and 13 Jbeta primers. Libraries were prepared by immunoSEQ multiplex PCR; TCRdb keeps only in-frame clonotypes and omits some of them. The sample holds some 190,000 clones; roughly 88% are singletons and the top ten take 1.2%. The sequenced sample consisted of PBMCs. Source of these receptors: a boy between 2 and 15 years old in good health and CMV-seronegative.

As DNA, the CDR3 is TGCGCCAGCAGCTTGTTAGCGGCTTACAATGAGCAGTTCTTC. It yields the protein CASSLLAAYNEQFF. The chain is built from TRBV5-1 and TRBJ2-1; a weak D match, TRBD2 (6 bases). V was trimmed by 1 base and J by 4 bases, leaving 9 bases between them. The CDR3 has 14 residues. CDR1 is SGHRS, CDR2 YFSETQ, per germline.

The J gene is TRBJ1-1, the V gene TRBV2; D ambiguous. The CDR3 consists of 14 residues. Germline values: CDR1 SNHLY, CDR2 FYNNEI. V was shortened by 3 bases and J by 2 bases, with 10 bases between the two germline ends. CDR3 DNA sequence: TGTGCCAGCAGTGAGGTAACAGAAAACACTGAAGCTTTCTTT. The encoded protein is CASSEVTENTEAFF.

The rearrangement uses TRBV7-9 and TRBJ2-2, with 9 bases that match TRBD1. The germline gives CDR1 SEHNR, CDR2 FQNEAQ (reference sequence). This CDR3 spans 16 amino acids. V lost 5 bases to trimming and J lost 7 bases; unmatched junction nucleotides: 11. CDR3 loop: CASSEFPDRGGGELFF. In DNA form, the CDR3 reads TGTGCCAGCAGCGAATTTCCGGACAGGGGAGGCGGGGAGCTGTTTTTT.

This sequence joins TRBV30 and TRBJ1-2; a weak D match, TRBD1 (5 bases). The V and J ends lost 1 base and 5 bases respectively, with 8 bases between them. Germline V gene sequence: CDR1 GTSNPN, CDR2 SVGIG (reference sequence). This CDR3 region has 12 residues. The CDR3 spells CAWSAQGYGYTF. CDR3 in DNA: TGTGCCTGGAGTGCCCAGGGATATGGCTACACCTTC.

The chain couples TRBV5-1 to TRBJ2-3, with 8 bases fitting TRBD2. This CDR3 has 17 amino acids. J lost 0 bases, V lost 4 bases, and 10 bases had no gene match. Per germline, CDR1 SGHRS and CDR2 YFSETQ. The CDR3 protein is CASSNRLAGTSTDTQYF. CDR3 DNA sequence: TGCGCCAGCAGCAATAGGCTAGCGGGTACTAGCACAGATACGCAGTATTTT.

The chain combines TRBV21-1 with TRBJ1-2; TRBD1 is the table's D call and was not checked against the DNA. TRBV21-1 is an annotated pseudogene. The CDR3 totals 16 residues. The CDR3 sequence is CASSHKPETGSTGYTF. CDR3 nucleotides: TGTGCCAGCAGCCACAAACCGGAAACAGGATCCACTGGCTACACCTTC.

The rearrangement uses TRBV15 and TRBJ2-3; 14 bases match TRBD2. The CDR3 covers 16 residues. V shed 0 bases and J 5 bases; nucleotides not matched to a gene: 1. The germline V gene encodes CDR1 LNHNV and CDR2 YYDKDF (reference sequence). CDR3: CATSREGTSGRDTQYF. In DNA form, the CDR3 reads TGTGCCACCAGCAGAGAGGGGACTAGCGGGAGAGATACGCAGTATTTT.

The chain couples TRBV4-3 to TRBJ1-2; D is perhaps TRBD1 (5 bases). There are 14 residues in the CDR3. Per the germline V gene, CDR1 is LGHNA and CDR2 is YSLEER. V dropped 0 bases and J dropped 4 bases, with 9 bases sitting between them. CDR3 amino acids: CASSQEEGVYGYTF. The CDR3 region has the DNA TGCGCCAGCAGCCAAGAAGAAGGGGTCTATGGCTACACCTTC.

In nucleotides, the CDR3 is TGTGCCAGCACCCCCCCCGTCGGCAATGAGCAGTTCTTC. It encodes CASTPPVGNEQFF. V usage is TRBV6-5 and J usage is TRBJ2-1; D gene unclear. CDR3 size: 13 residues. The ends were cut back, 7 bases at V and 6 bases at J, with 13 bases in the middle. Germline-derived CDR1 and CDR2 are MNHEY and SVGAGI.

The chain links TRBV7-9 to TRBJ2-7, with TRBD2 as a possible D gene (5 bases). This CDR3 contains 16 residues. The ends were cut back, 2 bases at V and 0 bases at J, with 14 bases in the middle. Looked up from germline, CDR1 is SEHNR and CDR2 is FQNEAQ (reference sequence). The CDR3 protein is CASSLSLSLGSYEQYF. Written as DNA, the CDR3 is TGTGCCAGCAGCTTATCTCTTTCACTAGGCTCCTACGAGCAGTACTTC.

The chain carries TRBV6-7 and TRBJ1-3; no clear D. TRBV6-7 is an ORF; its function is uncertain. V was clipped by 0 bases and J by 0 bases, with 6 bases between them. This CDR3 is built from 15 residues. The CDR3 is CASSYSNCSGNTIYF. DNA for the CDR3: TGTGCCAGCAGTTACTCGAACTGCTCTGGAAACACCATATATTTT.

The rearrangement links TRBV30 to TRBJ1-1; TRBD1 might be the D (6 bases). CDR3 length: 13 amino acids. Trimming took 5 bases from V and 3 from J, leaving 13 bases between them. CDR1 is GTSNPN, CDR2 SVGIG, per germline (reference sequence). The CDR3 DNA reads TGTGCCTGGGGAGGACAGCTTTACACTGAAGCTTTCTTT. Encoded protein: CAWGGQLYTEAFF.

The chain uses TRBV7-6 and TRBJ2-2, with 7 bases fitting TRBD1. The CDR3 is 14 amino acids. From germline, CDR1 is SGHVS and CDR2 FNYEAQ. V trimming: 7 bases; J trimming: 5 bases; junction bases outside the gene matches: 7. CDR3 nucleotide sequence: TGTGCCAGCACCGGGACAGTGTTGACCGGGGAGCTGTTTTTT. Residues: CASTGTVLTGELFF. Looking up the rest from reference TRBV7-6 and TRBJ2-2 gives the full variable domain: GAGVSQSPRYKVTKRGQDVALRCDPISGHVSLYWYRQALGQGPEFLTYFNYEAQQDKSGLPNDRFSAERPEGSISTLTIQRTEQRDSAMYRCASTGTVLTGELFFGEGSRLTVL.

CDR3 sequence: CASSLAPSVNNEQFF. The CDR3 region has the DNA TGTGCCAGCAGCTTAGCGCCTAGCGTAAACAATGAGCAGTTCTTC. This chain uses TRBV7-2 with TRBJ2-1; TRBD2 might be the D (6 bases). Trimming stripped 0 bases from V and 5 bases from J, with 11 bases between. CDR3 length: 15 residues. The germline CDR1 and CDR2 sequences are SGHTA and FQGNSA.

This clone turned up a few times. The rearrangement links TRBV7-2 to TRBJ1-2; D gene uncertain. With 2 bases removed from V and 7 bases from J, the gap between germline ends came to 8 bases. This CDR3 is 12 amino acids long. Germline assignment: CDR1 SGHTA and CDR2 FQGNSA. CDR3 nucleotide sequence: TGTGCCAGCAGCTTATTTCTCGTTGGCTACACCTTC. Translating gives CASSLFLVGYTF.

This clone was detected only a few times. CDR3 nucleotide sequence: TGTGCCAGCAACAACCACCGCCAGAACACTGAAGCTTTCTTT. As protein: CASNNHRQNTEAFF. V is TRBV6-5 and J is TRBJ1-1, with D uncertain. Germline V lookup: CDR1 MNHEY, CDR2 SVGAGI. V was clipped by 7 bases and J by 1 base, with 13 bases between them. This CDR3 is 14 amino acids long.

The V gene is TRBV9, the J gene TRBJ2-2; D is possibly TRBD1 (6 bases). Germline V lookup: CDR1 SGDLS, CDR2 YYNGEE. CDR3 length equals 17 residues. With 0 bases removed from V and 5 bases from J, the gap between germline ends came to 17 bases. The DNA of the CDR3 is TGTGCCAGCAGCGTAGAAGGTGGGGGCTCGAGAACCGGGGAGCTGTTTTTT. It specifies CASSVEGGGSRTGELFF.

The chain recombines TRBV28 with TRBJ1-2; 10 nucleotides match TRBD1. Trimming at V came to 8 bases and at J to 5 bases, leaving 8 bases not matched to a gene. CDR3 length equals 14 residues. CDR1 and CDR2 from the germline V gene are MDHEN and SYDVKM. This CDR3 is CASGPDRGGYGYTF. DNA for the CDR3: TGTGCCAGCGGACCGGACAGGGGGGGATATGGCTACACCTTC.

This chain connects TRBV7-9 to TRBJ2-1; TRBD1 might be the D (6 bases). The CDR3 is 18 amino acids. Germline V gives CDR1 SEHNR, CDR2 FQNEAQ (reference sequence). V shed 5 bases and J shed 0 bases, with 20 bases lying between them. The CDR3 nucleotides read TGTGCCAGCAGCGCAGGAAACAGGGCCCAAAGCTCCTACAATGAGCAGTTCTTC. It codes for CASSAGNRAQSSYNEQFF.

The gene calls are TRBV5-1 and TRBJ2-1; D perhaps matches TRBD2 (6 bases). V shed 4 bases and J shed 2 bases, with 19 bases lying between them. Germline assignment: CDR1 SGHRS and CDR2 YFSETQ. The CDR3 has 17 residues. CDR3 sequence: CASSQTLSGFAYNEQFF. In nucleotides, the CDR3 is TGCGCCAGCAGCCAGACGCTTAGCGGCTTTGCCTACAATGAGCAGTTCTTC.

The V gene is TRBV18, the J gene TRBJ2-7; perhaps TRBD1 as D (6 bases). V gave up 1 base and J gave up 6 bases, with 10 bases separating them. The germline V gene has CDR1 KGHSH and CDR2 LQKENI. This CDR3 has 13 residues. The CDR3 DNA is TGTGCCAGCTCACCACAACAGGGTTCCGAGCAGTACTTC. Translating gives CASSPQQGSEQYF.

The rearrangement uses TRBV6-7 and TRBJ2-7, with 10 bases fitting TRBD2. TRBV6-7 is identified as an open reading frame with a role that is uncertain. The CDR3 runs to 14 residues. J lost 3 bases, V lost 4 bases, and 3 bases had no gene match. DNA of the CDR3: TGTGCCAGCAGTTTAGCGGGAGGCTACTACGAGCAGTACTTC. Translating it yields CASSLAGGYYEQYF.

This chain connects TRBV30 to TRBJ2-1; TRBD2 might be the D (5 bases). This CDR3 spans 13 amino acids. V lost 4 bases and J 7 bases, leaving 14 bases between the germline ends. Germline lookup yields CDR1 GTSNPN and CDR2 SVGIG (reference sequence). CDR3 loop: CAWTGLLPNEQFF. The CDR3 DNA reads as TGTGCCTGGACCGGACTTCTTCCAAATGAGCAGTTCTTC.

This sequence joins TRBV5-6 and TRBJ2-2; maybe TRBD2 (5 bases). Germline values: CDR1 SGHDT, CDR2 YYEEEE. The length of the CDR3 is 16 residues. Trimming removed 1 base at V and 0 bases at J, with 10 bases between. CDR3 bases: TGTGCCAGCAGCTTGTTTCAGACTACGAACACCGGGGAGCTGTTTTTT. This sequence encodes CASSLFQTTNTGELFF.

The chain combines TRBV30 with TRBJ1-4, with D tentatively TRBD1 (5 bases). The length of the CDR3 is 15 residues. The germline V gene encodes CDR1 GTSNPN and CDR2 SVGIG (reference sequence). V lost 3 bases and J lost 0, with 11 bases in between. The CDR3 is CAWSGGLPTNEKLFF. CDR3 bases: TGTGCCTGGAGCGGGGGTCTTCCAACTAATGAAAAACTGTTTTTT. Full variable domain (remainder filled in from reference TRBV30 and TRBJ1-4): SQTIHQWPATLVQPVGSPLSLECTVEGTSNPNLYWYRQAAGRGLQLLFYSVGIGQISSEVPQNLSASRPQDRQFILSSKKLLLSDSGFYLCAWSGGLPTNEKLFFGSGTQLSVL.

This clone was seen once. The rearrangement joins TRBV15 to TRBJ1-5, with D possibly being TRBD1 (6 bases). The CDR3 has 13 amino acids. V gave up 8 bases and J gave up 0 bases, with 8 bases separating them. Germline V lookup: CDR1 LNHNV, CDR2 YYDKDF (reference sequence). The chain's CDR3 is CATGQRSNQPQHF. DNA of the CDR3: TGTGCCACCGGACAGCGTAGCAATCAGCCCCAGCATTTT.

This chain links TRBV5-5 with TRBJ2-5; 13 bases fit TRBD2. CDR3 length equals 16 residues. CDR1 and CDR2 from the germline V gene are SGHKS and YYEKEE (reference sequence). The J segment lost 5 bases and the V segment lost 2 bases, leaving 6 bases of the junction unmatched. The CDR3 DNA sequence: TGTGCCAGCAGCTTACTAGCGGGGGGGCCCGGGGAGACCCAGTACTTC. Protein: CASSLLAGGPGETQYF.